The present T cell receptor (beta chain) was sequenced within a study of breast tumors, draining lymph nodes, adjacent tissues. Study conclusions and caveats: Compared with basal-like, luminal-like tumors shared significantly more repertoire with nontumor tissue. Tumor T cell lymph node origin was a supported hypothesis, not proven. Tumor repertoires ranked between lymph nodes and nontumor tissue in diversity, with V and J gene preferences. Most tumor T cells seemingly derive from lymph node, then expand in tumor.

Samples came from axillary lymph nodes draining the breast cancer. One entry per CDR3 protein results from TCRdb running MiXCR on the multiplex PCR reads. The table lists 130,000 or so distinct CDR3 sequences, around 20% of them singletons, with roughly 2.5% in the top ten. CDR3 length: 13 amino acids. Trimming removed 6 bases from V and 2 bases from J, with 7 bases in between. CDR1 and CDR2 from the germline V gene are WSHSY and SAAADI. This clonotype has a count of ten or more. Its antigen is currently unknown. The receptor was isolated from a female donor with breast cancer. Some clones in this sample may be carry-over from other donors' samples. J is TRBJ2-2 and V is TRBV10-2; D possibly corresponds to TRBD1 (5 bases). The sample taken for sequencing was axillary lymph node tissue. Written as DNA, the CDR3 is TGCGCCAGCAGGGACATTAACACCGGGGAGCTGTTTTTT. It is translated as CASRDINTGELFF.